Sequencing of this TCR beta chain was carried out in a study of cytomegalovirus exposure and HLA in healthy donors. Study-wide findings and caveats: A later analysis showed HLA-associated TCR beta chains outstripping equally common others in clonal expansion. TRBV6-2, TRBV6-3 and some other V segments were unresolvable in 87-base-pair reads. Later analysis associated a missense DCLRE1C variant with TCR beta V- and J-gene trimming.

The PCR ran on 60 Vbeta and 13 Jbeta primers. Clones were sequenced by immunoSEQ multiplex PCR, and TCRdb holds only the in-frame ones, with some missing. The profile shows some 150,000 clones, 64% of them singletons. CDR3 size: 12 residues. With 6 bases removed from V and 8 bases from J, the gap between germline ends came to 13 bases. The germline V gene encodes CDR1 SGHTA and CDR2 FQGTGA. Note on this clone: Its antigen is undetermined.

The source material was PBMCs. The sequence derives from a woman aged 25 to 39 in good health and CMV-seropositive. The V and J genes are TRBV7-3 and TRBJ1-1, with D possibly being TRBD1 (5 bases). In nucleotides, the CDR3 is TGTGCCAGCAGTCTGGGGGGGATGGAAGCTTTCTTT. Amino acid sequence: CASSLGGMEAFF.